The T cell receptor (beta chain) under discussion was sequenced for a study of OX40 agonist ivuxolimab in advanced cancers. The repertoire was sequenced with immunoSEQ multiplex PCR; TCRdb's copy has only in-frame clones and lacks some. The sample yields 98,000 or so clones, around 85% seen once. Deletions cut 6 bases from V and 1 base from J, with 9 bases between. The germline V gene has CDR1 ENHRY and CDR2 SYGVKD. CDR3 size: 13 residues. If patients had autoimmune disease history or systemic immunosuppression, they were excluded. The sequencing here drew on CD4+ or CD8+ T cells sorted from blood, taken in a trial of the OX40 agonist ivuxolimab. The chain carries TRBV10-3 and TRBJ2-5, with D possibly being TRBD1 (6 bases). This receptor was taken from an adult with an advanced solid tumor such as melanoma, head and neck, liver or kidney cancer. CDR3 sequence reads: CAISQGFQETQYF. The CDR3 coding sequence is TGTGCCATCAGCCAGGGGTTCCAAGAGACCCAGTACTTC.